These 24 T cell receptor beta chains came from one sample sequenced in a study of OX40 agonist ivuxolimab in advanced cancers. Assay: immunoSEQ multiplex PCR; the TCRdb copy retains only in-frame clones and omits some. The profile shows about 69,000 clones, about nine tenths of them singletons. The sequenced sample was CD4+ or CD8+ T cells sorted from blood, obtained in a trial of the OX40 agonist ivuxolimab. The receptors derive from an adult with an advanced solid tumor such as melanoma, head and neck, liver or kidney cancer.

The chain combines TRBV27 with TRBJ1-3; 7 positions match TRBD1. The junction had 5 bases not matched to a gene; V was cut back by 5 bases and J by 1 base. CDR3 length: 15 residues. Per germline, CDR1 MNHEY and CDR2 SMNVEV (reference sequence). The CDR3 region has the DNA TGTGCCAGCAGTCCGGCAGGGGGATCTGGAAACACCATATATTTT. Translation: CASSPAGGSGNTIYF.

The chain carries TRBV27 and TRBJ2-1, with unresolved D. V shed 7 bases and J shed 5 bases, with 12 bases lying between them. CDR3 size: 13 residues. Germline V lookup: CDR1 MNHEY, CDR2 SMNVEV (reference sequence). CDR3 DNA: TGTGCCAGCAACCCCATTGACCACAATGAGCAGTTCTTC. As protein: CASNPIDHNEQFF.

This clone came up once. This chain joins TRBV7-3 and TRBJ2-3, with D perhaps TRBD1 (6 bases). V was pared by 5 bases and J by 2 bases, with 11 bases between. Germline V gives CDR1 SGHTA, CDR2 FQGTGA. The CDR3 spans 14 residues. CDR3 sequence reads: CASSPQGPTDTQYF. The CDR3 nucleotides are TGTGCCAGCAGCCCCCAGGGGCCCACAGATACGCAGTATTTT.

The chain couples TRBV9 to TRBJ2-5; 10 positions agree with TRBD1. CDR3 length: 16 residues. V shed 0 bases, J shed 5 bases, and the junction held 7 bases outside the gene matches. Germline CDR1 SGDLS, CDR2 YYNGEE. The CDR3 here is CASSVAGDRGRETQYF. The CDR3 DNA sequence: TGTGCCAGCAGCGTAGCCGGCGACAGGGGGCGGGAGACCCAGTACTTC. Supplemented by reference TRBV9 and TRBJ2-5, the full variable domain reads DSGVTQTPKHLITATGQRVTLRCSPRSGDLSVYWYQQSLDQGLQFLIQYYNGEERAKGNILERFSAQQFPDLHSELNLSSLELGDSALYFCASSVAGDRGRETQYFGPGTRLLVL.

This CDR3 reads CSVDGTGGRGELYNEQFF. CDR3 in DNA: TGCAGCGTCGACGGGACAGGGGGAAGGGGGGAACTTTACAATGAGCAGTTCTTC. The chain has TRBV29-1 and TRBJ2-1, with 11 bases aligning to TRBD1. Germline V lookup: CDR1 SQVTM, CDR2 ANQGSEA. The CDR3 has 18 residues. V gave up 6 bases and J gave up 4 bases; unmatched junction bases: 17.

The table lists this clone with a few counts. The chain recombines TRBV29-1 with TRBJ1-4; TRBD1 matches at 7 bases. Per germline, CDR1 SQVTM and CDR2 ANQGSEA. The CDR3 is 12 amino acids. V was clipped by 7 bases and J by 5 bases; unmatched bases: 4. As DNA, the CDR3 is TGCAGCGCCTGGGACAGAAATGAAAAACTGTTTTTT. Its protein is CSAWDRNEKLFF.

The chain links TRBV7-9 to TRBJ2-5; D is possibly TRBD1 (6 bases). V lost 3 bases to trimming and J lost 1 base, with 9 bases between them. Germline V gives CDR1 SEHNR, CDR2 FQNEAQ (reference sequence). This CDR3 is 14 amino acids long. CDR3 region: CASSFLQGQETQYF. CDR3 bases: TGTGCCAGCAGCTTCTTACAGGGCCAAGAGACCCAGTACTTC.

This clone was seen a single time. The chain links TRBV11-3 to TRBJ2-5; tentatively, D is TRBD1 (6 bases). The J call may be wrong; the DNA end is better matched by TRBJ2-7. The CDR3 extends over 15 amino acids. Germline lookup yields CDR1 SGHNT and CDR2 YENEEA. CDR3 coding DNA: TGTGCCAGCAGCCTGGGACAAGGGAACTCCTACGAGCAGTACTTC. It specifies CASSLGQGNSYEQYF.

This clone was picked up a small number of times. The chain joins TRBV30 to TRBJ1-1; D is unresolved. The V gene's germline CDR1 is GTSNPN and CDR2 SVGIG (reference sequence). The germline V and J ends were trimmed by 1 base and 5 bases, with 5 bases remaining between them. The CDR3 runs to 11 residues. CDR3 sequence: CAWSDVTEAFF. CDR3 coding DNA: TGTGCCTGGAGTGACGTGACTGAAGCTTTCTTT.

This chain connects TRBV14 to TRBJ1-2; no definite D call. Germline V gives CDR1 SGHDN, CDR2 FVKESK. The CDR3 spans 17 residues. Trimming took 2 bases from V and 4 from J, leaving 20 bases between them. DNA for the CDR3: TGTGCCAGCAGCCAACATGCAGGAGCGGTTGCTAGCTATGGCTACACCTTC. Encoded protein: CASSQHAGAVASYGYTF. Full variable domain (rest looked up from reference TRBV14 and TRBJ1-2): EAGVTQFPSHSVIEKGQTVTLRCDPISGHDNLYWYRRVMGKEIKFLLHFVKESKQDESGMPNNRFLAERTGGTYSTLKVQPAELEDSGVYFCASSQHAGAVASYGYTFGSGTRLTVV.

The chain employs TRBV4-1 and TRBJ1-2, with D possibly TRBD1 on 6 matching bases. Per the germline V gene, CDR1 is MGHRA and CDR2 is YSYEKL. V was shortened by 4 bases and J by 5 bases, with 17 bases between the two germline ends. The CDR3 length is 15 residues. The CDR3 protein is CASSLSIGGRYGYTF. CDR3 coding DNA: TGCGCCAGCAGCCTATCTATTGGGGGCCGTTATGGCTACACCTTC.

J is TRBJ2-7 and V is TRBV27, with TRBD1 identical over 9 bases. Germline values: CDR1 MNHEY, CDR2 SMNVEV (reference sequence). The CDR3 sequence is 15 residues long. Trimming removed 4 bases from V and 6 bases from J; junction bases left unmatched: 10. The CDR3 is CASSSGTGGLSEQYF. CDR3 nucleotide sequence: TGTGCCAGCAGTTCGGGAACAGGGGGCCTCTCCGAGCAGTACTTC.

CDR3 region: CASSFGTSHYEQYF. As DNA, the CDR3 is TGTGCCAGCAGCTTCGGGACTAGCCACTACGAGCAGTACTTC. The chain couples TRBV5-6 to TRBJ2-7; 9 bases match TRBD2. Germline assignment: CDR1 SGHDT and CDR2 YYEEEE. The CDR3 sequence is 14 residues long. J lost 3 bases, V lost 2 bases, and 3 bases had no gene match.

V gene TRBV9 combines with J gene TRBJ2-7; 7 positions match TRBD1. The CDR3 is 14 residues long. The V and J ends lost 0 bases and 3 bases, in that order; junction bases with no gene match: 3. Germline assignment: CDR1 SGDLS and CDR2 YYNGEE. For the CDR3, the DNA is TGTGCCAGCAGCGTAGGGGACAGCCACTACGAGCAGTACTTC. It encodes CASSVGDSHYEQYF.

J is TRBJ1-1 and V is TRBV27; D ambiguous. CDR1 is MNHEY and CDR2 is SMNVEV in the germline V gene (reference sequence). The CDR3 length is 14 residues. Trimming removed 0 bases at V and 0 bases at J, with 5 bases between. CDR3 loop: CASSLSGLNTEAFF. The CDR3 nucleotides are TGTGCCAGCAGTTTATCCGGTTTGAACACTGAAGCTTTCTTT.

The chain recombines TRBV5-4 with TRBJ1-1; possibly TRBD1 for D (5 bases). The CDR3 runs 18 residues. The germline V and J ends were trimmed by 0 bases and 0 bases, with 18 bases remaining between them. The germline CDR1 and CDR2 sequences are SGHNT and YYREEE (reference sequence). The CDR3 reads CASSLDRYILGVNTEAFF. The CDR3 coding sequence is TGTGCCAGCAGCTTGGACAGGTATATTCTGGGGGTGAACACTGAAGCTTTCTTT. The variable domain in full, completed from reference TRBV5-4 and TRBJ1-1, reads ETGVTQSPTHLIKTRGQQVTLRCSSQSGHNTVSWYQQALGQGPQFIFQYYREEENGRGNFPPRFSGLQFPNYSSELNVNALELDDSALYLCASSLDRYILGVNTEAFFGQGTRLTVV.

The chain recombines TRBV10-3 with TRBJ2-7; 11 bases line up with TRBD1. Per the germline V gene, CDR1 is ENHRY and CDR2 is SYGVKD. The CDR3 loop spans 15 amino acids. The ends lost 9 bases at V and 6 bases at J; junction bases unmatched: 13. CDR3 sequence reads: CAIGFAGTGGSEQYF. Written as DNA, the CDR3 is TGTGCCATAGGATTTGCCGGGACAGGGGGATCCGAGCAGTACTTC.

The chain has TRBV7-6 and TRBJ1-1; D not resolved. Germline lookup yields CDR1 SGHVS and CDR2 FNYEAQ. Trimming cost V 1 base and J 5 bases, with 11 bases left between them. CDR3 length: 14 residues. CDR3 loop: CASSLDLGWTEAFF. For the CDR3, the DNA is TGTGCCAGCAGCTTAGATTTGGGTTGGACTGAAGCTTTCTTT.

V gene TRBV28 combines with J gene TRBJ2-7; 10 nucleotides match TRBD1. Germline CDR1 MDHEN, CDR2 SYDVKM. Unmatched junction bases numbered 3, after V lost 2 bases and J lost 2 bases. CDR3 size: 15 residues. CDR3 protein: CASSLGTGATYEQYF. CDR3 nucleotide sequence: TGTGCCAGCAGTTTAGGGACAGGGGCAACCTACGAGCAGTACTTC. Complete variable domain (other parts from reference TRBV28 and TRBJ2-7): DVKVTQSSRYLVKRTGEKVFLECVQDMDHENMFWYRQDPGLGLRLIYFSYDVKMKEKGDIPEGYSVSREKKERFSLILESASTNQTSMYLCASSLGTGATYEQYFGPGTRLTVT.

J is TRBJ2-1 and V is TRBV6-1; TRBD2 matches at 10 bases. Germline V gene lookup returns CDR1 MNHNS and CDR2 SASEGT. V gave up 7 bases and J gave up 4 bases; unmatched junction bases: 4. CDR3 length equals 14 residues. The CDR3 region has the DNA TGTGCCAGCATCCGACTAGCGGGTTACAATGAGCAGTTCTTC. Its protein product is CASIRLAGYNEQFF.

The rearrangement links TRBV6-6 to TRBJ2-1; D call uncertain. The CDR3 totals 13 residues. The V gene's germline CDR1 is MNHNY and CDR2 SVGAGI (reference sequence). The V end was cut by 6 bases, the J end by 6 bases, with 12 bases between. The CDR3 protein is CASSNTEINEQFF. CDR3 nucleotide sequence: TGTGCCAGCAGCAACACGGAAATCAATGAGCAGTTCTTC.

The rearrangement joins TRBV11-3 to TRBJ2-7; D is uncertain. CDR3 size: 13 residues. The V end lost 1 base, the J end lost 3 bases, and 7 bases lay between the germline ends. The V gene's germline CDR1 is SGHNT and CDR2 YENEEA. The CDR3 is CASSLGVGYEQYF. Written as DNA, the CDR3 is TGTGCCAGCAGCTTAGGCGTAGGCTACGAGCAGTACTTC.

This chain joins TRBV7-2 and TRBJ2-5; D possibly corresponds to TRBD1 (5 bases). The CDR3 is made up of 15 amino acids. Germline CDR1 and CDR2: SGHTA and FQGNSA. V gave up 1 base and J gave up 4 bases, with 13 bases separating them. The CDR3 loop reads CASSLDRAGRETQYF. CDR3 bases: TGTGCCAGCAGCTTAGATAGGGCAGGGCGAGAGACCCAGTACTTC.

This clone was observed once. The chain uses TRBV4-3 and TRBJ2-3, with 9 bases aligning to TRBD1. After removal of 3 bases from V and 3 bases from J, the junction contained 10 bases not matched to a gene. The CDR3 has 17 amino acids. The V gene's germline CDR1 is LGHNA and CDR2 YSLEER. CDR3 amino acids: CASSQARTGVPTDTQYF. In nucleotides, the CDR3 is TGCGCCAGCAGCCAGGCAAGGACAGGGGTGCCTACAGATACGCAGTATTTT.